A single sample is the source of the 18 T cell receptor beta chains below, sequenced in a study of beta chain features in type 1 diabetes. The investigators reverse transcribed all of the isolated RNA, so they sequenced expressed TCRB transcripts. Sequenced by immunoSEQ multiplex PCR; TCRdb stores in-frame clones only, minus some. Of about half a million clones in the sample, 30% were seen once. The sequenced sample consisted of naive CD4+ T cells from blood. Receptor source: a man aged 18 to 30 in good health.

The sample holds a few counts of this clone. V gene TRBV14 combines with J gene TRBJ2-7, with D possibly being TRBD2 (6 bases). The CDR3 is 15 amino acids. Per the germline V gene, CDR1 is SGHDN and CDR2 is FVKESK. The V and J ends lost 0 bases and 6 bases respectively, with 15 bases between them. CDR3 nucleotide sequence: TGTGCCAGCAGCCAAGATCTCGGGAGACTGGGCGAGCAGTACTTC. Residues: CASSQDLGRLGEQYF.

This clone was detected only a few times. The chain has TRBV9 and TRBJ2-3; D gene ambiguous. CDR3 length equals 14 residues. V was cut by 0 bases and J by 4 bases, with 9 bases left in between. Germline V lookup: CDR1 SGDLS, CDR2 YYNGEE. CDR3 protein: CASSVAAVPDTQYF. CDR3 nucleotide sequence: TGTGCCAGCAGCGTAGCGGCGGTTCCAGATACGCAGTATTTT.

This clone was detected only a few times. The rearrangement joins TRBV10-3 to TRBJ2-5; D gene uncertain. In germline, CDR1 is ENHRY, CDR2 SYGVKD. V lost 0 bases, J lost 1 base, and 9 bases lay in between. The CDR3 consists of 15 residues. The CDR3 here is CAISESWDPQETQYF. The CDR3 nucleotides are TGTGCCATCAGTGAGTCCTGGGATCCCCAAGAGACCCAGTACTTC.

Comment on this clone: Compared with germline, one end of the junction differs, possibly owing to a read error. The chain recombines TRBV6-1 with TRBJ2-4; D is uncertain. Germline V gene sequence: CDR1 MNHNS, CDR2 SASEGT. The CDR3 has 11 residues. The CDR3 DNA reads TGTGCCAGCATTGAATCTGGCATTCAGTACTTC. Translated, it gives CASIESGIQYF.

This clone was counted a few times. CDR3 sequence: CASSQDRGAGNEKLFF. Written as DNA, the CDR3 is TGCGCCAGCAGCCAAGATCGCGGGGCGGGTAATGAAAAACTGTTTTTT. This rearrangement joins TRBV4-1 to TRBJ1-4; D might be TRBD1 (5 bases). The V end was cut by 0 bases, the J end by 4 bases, with 12 bases between. In germline, CDR1 is MGHRA, CDR2 YSYEKL. This CDR3 region has 16 residues.

This clone was recorded a few times. The chain is built from TRBV10-3 and TRBJ2-3, with D maybe TRBD2 (6 bases). V dropped 8 bases and J dropped 0 bases, with 15 bases sitting between them. Germline CDR1 is ENHRY and CDR2 is SYGVKD. The CDR3 loop spans 15 amino acids. This CDR3 reads CAIGAGRQSTDTQYF. Here the CDR3 DNA reads TGTGCCATCGGTGCGGGGCGTCAGAGCACAGATACGCAGTATTTT.

The rearrangement uses TRBV27 and TRBJ2-6, with D unresolved. V was trimmed by 6 bases and J by 0 bases, leaving 6 bases between them. CDR1 and CDR2 (germline): MNHEY, SMNVEV (reference sequence). The CDR3 runs to 14 residues. The CDR3 DNA is TGTGCCAGCAGACGGAGCTCTGGGGCCAACGTCCTGACTTTC. Translating it yields CASRRSSGANVLTF.

This chain links TRBV7-8 with TRBJ1-1, with TRBD1 as a possible D gene (5 bases). The CDR3 contains 14 residues. CDR1 and CDR2 (germline): SGHVS, FQNEAQ. Deletions cut 1 base from V and 1 base from J, with 7 bases between. The CDR3 here is CASSLEGRNTEAFF. Here the CDR3 DNA reads TGTGCCAGCAGCTTAGAGGGACGGAACACTGAAGCTTTCTTT.

The gene calls are TRBV29-1 and TRBJ2-3; D uncertain. Per germline, CDR1 SQVTM and CDR2 ANQGSEA. The CDR3 sequence is 12 residues long. This CDR3 is CSAAGATDTQYF. CDR3 in DNA: TGCAGTGCAGCTGGAGCCACAGATACGCAGTATTTT.

This clone was seen a handful of times. The rearrangement links TRBV7-2 to TRBJ2-1; maybe TRBD1 (7 bases). Trimming took off 5 bases at V and 2 bases at J, with 16 bases between the two ends. There are 16 residues in the CDR3. The germline V gene has CDR1 SGHTA and CDR2 FQGNSA. The CDR3 sequence is CASSPQGGMPYNEQFF. Written as DNA, the CDR3 is TGTGCCAGCAGCCCCCAGGGGGGCATGCCCTACAATGAGCAGTTCTTC. The variable domain in full, with the rest retrieved from reference TRBV7-2 and TRBJ2-1, is GAGVSQSPSNKVTEKGKDVELRCDPISGHTALYWYRQSLGQGLEFLIYFQGNSAPDKSGLPSDRFSAERTGGSVSTLTIQRTQQEDSAVYLCASSPQGGMPYNEQFFGPGTRLTVL.

The chain combines TRBV5-1 with TRBJ2-5; no clear D. This CDR3 spans 14 amino acids. V was shortened by 5 bases and J by 1 base, with 12 bases between the two germline ends. Germline CDR1 and CDR2: SGHRS and YFSETQ. Here the CDR3 DNA reads TGCGCCAGCAGTACGATCACTATCCAAGAGACCCAGTACTTC. This translates into CASSTITIQETQYF.

This clone is a singleton in its sample. At the DNA level, this CDR3 is encoded by other sequences in the same sample as well. The gene calls are TRBV28 and TRBJ2-7; 9 bases match TRBD2. J gave up 0 bases and V 7 bases, and 1 base lay outside the gene matches. Germline values: CDR1 MDHEN, CDR2 SYDVKM. CDR3 length: 13 residues. The CDR3: CASNSGSSYEQYF. The CDR3, as DNA: TGTGCCAGCAATAGCGGGAGCTCCTACGAGCAGTACTTC.

This chain joins TRBV28 and TRBJ2-7; D unresolved. V was shortened by 4 bases and J by 1 base, with 11 bases between the two germline ends. From germline, CDR1 is MDHEN and CDR2 SYDVKM. CDR3 length: 14 amino acids. CDR3 DNA sequence: TGTGCCAGCAGTTACGCCGACAATTCCTACGAGCAGTACTTC. The encoded protein is CASSYADNSYEQYF.

V is TRBV25-1 and J is TRBJ2-7, with D possibly TRBD2 on 5 matching bases. Trimming stripped 2 bases from V and 5 bases from J, with 19 bases between. Germline CDR1 reads MGHDK; CDR2 reads SYGVNS. This CDR3 region has 16 residues. The CDR3 DNA sequence: TGTGCCAGCAGTGAAATCGGAACCCATCGAGGGAACGAGCAGTACTTC. The encoded protein is CASSEIGTHRGNEQYF.

This clone came up a few times. The chain recombines TRBV28 with TRBJ2-1, with D perhaps matching TRBD1 (5 bases). Germline CDR1 reads MDHEN; CDR2 reads SYDVKM. The length of the CDR3 is 13 residues. V gave up 1 base and J gave up 10 bases, with 11 bases separating them. The CDR3 protein is CASSLFQGGEQFF. CDR3 DNA: TGTGCCAGCAGTTTATTTCAGGGTGGCGAGCAGTTCTTC. The full variable domain, its missing parts supplied by reference TRBV28 and TRBJ2-1, is DVKVTQSSRYLVKRTGEKVFLECVQDMDHENMFWYRQDPGLGLRLIYFSYDVKMKEKGDIPEGYSVSREKKERFSLILESASTNQTSMYLCASSLFQGGEQFFGPGTRLTVL.

The chain has TRBV13 and TRBJ1-1; D may be TRBD1 (5 bases). The CDR3 runs 16 residues. CDR1 PRHDT and CDR2 FYEKMQ come from the germline V gene (reference sequence). V lost 4 bases and J lost 1, with 16 bases in between. CDR3 DNA sequence: TGTGCCAGCAGCTCCCACCGAAGGGGCGCGAACACTGAAGCTTTCTTT. Translation gives CASSSHRRGANTEAFF. Based on the CDR3 plus reference TRBV13 and TRBJ1-1, the full variable domain is AAGVIQSPRHLIKEKRETATLKCYPIPRHDTVYWYQQGPGQDPQFLISFYEKMQSDKGSIPDRFSAQQFSDYHSELNMSSLELGDSALYFCASSSHRRGANTEAFFGQGTRLTVV.

V gene TRBV7-3 combines with J gene TRBJ2-2; TRBD1 is a possible D gene (6 bases). V lost 6 bases and J lost 0, with 8 bases in between. Per the germline V gene, CDR1 is SGHTA and CDR2 is FQGTGA. The CDR3 sequence is 14 residues long. CDR3 in amino acids: CASRQGANTGELFF. As DNA, the CDR3 is TGTGCCAGCAGACAGGGAGCGAACACCGGGGAGCTGTTTTTT.

This sequence joins TRBV7-9 and TRBJ2-5; 8 nucleotides line up with TRBD1. V was clipped by 7 bases and J by 1 base; unmatched bases: 5. Germline V CDR1 and CDR2: SEHNR, FQNEAQ (reference sequence). The CDR3 consists of 14 residues. For the CDR3, the DNA is TGTGCCAGCATAAACACAGGGGGCCAAGAGACCCAGTACTTC. Its translation: CASINTGGQETQYF.